This T cell receptor beta chain stems from a study of immune cell composition in non-small cell lung cancer. The study, taken as a whole, reports: Tumour TCR-beta clonality showed no significant link to smoking pack-years. Squamous carcinomas (roughly 80%) more often had tumour-associated clones >0.5% than adenocarcinomas (approximately 35%).

Normal lung was taken at the farthest possible site, at least 3 cm from tumour. The CDR3 covers 17 residues. The protocol was immunoSEQ multiplex PCR, while the TCRdb copy is restricted to in-frame clones and leaves out a portion. The sample lists about 7,000 clones, under 90% occurring once. As concerns this clone: Antigen specificity is unknown.

V gene TRBV21-1 combines with J gene TRBJ2-5; the table assigns TRBD1, which was not confirmed against the DNA. TRBV21-1 is a recognized pseudogene. Sequencing input: non-adjacent lung tissue. This sequence was found in a human donor with non-small cell lung cancer. CDR3 amino acids: CASSLPDRDREQETQYF. The CDR3, as DNA: TGTGCCAGCAGCCTACCCGACCGGGACAGGGAACAAGAGACCCAGTACTTC.